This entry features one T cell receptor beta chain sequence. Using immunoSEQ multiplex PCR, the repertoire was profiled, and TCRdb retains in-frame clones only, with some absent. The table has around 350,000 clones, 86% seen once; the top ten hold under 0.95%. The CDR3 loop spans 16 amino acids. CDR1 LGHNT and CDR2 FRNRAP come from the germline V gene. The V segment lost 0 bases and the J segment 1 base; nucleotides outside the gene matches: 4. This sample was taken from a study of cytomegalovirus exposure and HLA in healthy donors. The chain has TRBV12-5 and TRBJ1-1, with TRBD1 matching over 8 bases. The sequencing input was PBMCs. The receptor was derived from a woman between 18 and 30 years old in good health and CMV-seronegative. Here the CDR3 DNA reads TGTGCTAGTGGTTTGGTTCCTGGACAGGGGAACACTGAAGCTTTCTTT. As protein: CASGLVPGQGNTEAFF. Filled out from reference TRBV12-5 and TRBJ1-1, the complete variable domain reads DARVTQTPRHKVTEMGQEVTMRCQPILGHNTVFWYRQTMMQGLELLAYFRNRAPLDDSGMPKDRFSAEMPDATLATLKIQPSEPRDSAVYFCASGLVPGQGNTEAFFGQGTRLTVV.